These T cell receptor beta chains were read from a single sample in a study of cytomegalovirus exposure and HLA in healthy donors. Here immunoSEQ multiplex PCR was the method, and the copy in TCRdb shows in-frame clones only, minus some. Its clone listing holds around 53,000 clones. The specimen was PBMCs. The source of these receptors is a male donor in good health and CMV-seropositive. The conserved cysteine and the conserved F or W are not part of the CDR3 here.

V: TRBV28; CDR3: ASSYGTAGQY
V: TRBV4-2; CDR3: ASSQRLAGAREQF
V: TRBV7-2; CDR3: ASSFGGTSSYEQY
V: TRBV5-1; CDR3: ASSLGGDVQETQY
V: TRBV7-2; CDR3: ASSTGTFSGVGETQY
V: TRBV7-9; CDR3: ASSLARPYEGYT
V: TRBV25-1; CDR3: ASGLTGTRTQY
V: TRBV4-1; CDR3: ASSQVPGAGNTIY
V: TRBV7-9; CDR3: ASKGQNLYGYT
V: TRBV7-8; CDR3: ASSPRTGGTGELF